This T cell receptor beta chain is from a study of T cell changes during pregnancy in multiple sclerosis. TCRdb's table, derived via immunoSEQ multiplex PCR, lists solely in-frame clones and lacks some. This table has tens of thousands of clones, about nine tenths appearing once. This CDR3 contains 15 residues. With V trimmed by 5 bases and J by 6 bases, 6 bases remained unmatched. The germline V gene has CDR1 SEHNR and CDR2 FQNEAQ (reference sequence). This material consisted of CD4+ T cells from peripheral blood mononuclear cells, taken before pregnancy. The clonotype was recovered from a female donor with multiple sclerosis, enrolled in a pregnancy study. The chain couples TRBV7-9 to TRBJ2-7; 14 nucleotides align to TRBD2. DNA for the CDR3: TGTGCCAGCAGCCACGGACTAGCGGGGGGCCCCGAGCAGTACTTC. Encoded protein: CASSHGLAGGPEQYF. Full variable domain (missing parts from reference TRBV7-9 and TRBJ2-7): DTGVSQNPRHKITKRGQNVTFRCDPISEHNRLYWYRQTLGQGPEFLTYFQNEAQLEKSRLLSDRFSAERPKGSFSTLEIQRTEQGDSAMYLCASSHGLAGGPEQYFGPGTRLTVT.